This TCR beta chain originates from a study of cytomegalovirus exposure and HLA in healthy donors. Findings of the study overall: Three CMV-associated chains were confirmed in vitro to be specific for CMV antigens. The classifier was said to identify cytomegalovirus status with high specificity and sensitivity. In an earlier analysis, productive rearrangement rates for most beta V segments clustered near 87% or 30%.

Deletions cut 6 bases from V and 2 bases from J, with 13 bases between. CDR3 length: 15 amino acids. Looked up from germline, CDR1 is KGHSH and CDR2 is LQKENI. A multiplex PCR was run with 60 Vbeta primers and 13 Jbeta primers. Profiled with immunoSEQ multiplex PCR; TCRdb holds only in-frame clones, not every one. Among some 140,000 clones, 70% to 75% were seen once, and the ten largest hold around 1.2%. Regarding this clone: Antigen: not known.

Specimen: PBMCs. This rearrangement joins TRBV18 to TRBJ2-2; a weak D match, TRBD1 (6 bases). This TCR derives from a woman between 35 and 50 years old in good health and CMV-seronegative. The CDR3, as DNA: TGTGCCAGCTCGCCAACAGGGAGCAACACCGGGGAGCTGTTTTTT. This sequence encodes CASSPTGSNTGELFF.